Here is one T cell receptor (beta chain) with its context. Trimming took 3 bases from V and 0 from J; bases not matched to a gene: 7. CDR1 and CDR2 from the germline V gene are SGHNT and YYREEE (reference sequence). The CDR3 has 18 residues. The sample belongs to a study of shared T cell receptors in the human thymus. Some clones are missing from TCRdb's copy, which holds only in-frame ones; the method was immunoSEQ multiplex PCR. In the table there are about 710,000 clones, over 75% of which are singletons. These data were likewise used in another study, on human thymus T cells. That investigation notes: Healthy Finnish infants having corrective surgery for congenital heart defects served as donors. Resections removed during corrective heart surgery provided the thymus tissue used.

The receptor comes from a boy in the first two years of life with a congenital heart defect. The chain joins TRBV5-4 to TRBJ2-3, with TRBD2 matching 13 bases. The specimen was thymocytes. The CDR3 loop reads CASSSGLAGALSTDTQYF. As DNA, the CDR3 is TGTGCCAGCAGCTCCGGACTAGCGGGGGCGCTTAGCACAGATACGCAGTATTTT.